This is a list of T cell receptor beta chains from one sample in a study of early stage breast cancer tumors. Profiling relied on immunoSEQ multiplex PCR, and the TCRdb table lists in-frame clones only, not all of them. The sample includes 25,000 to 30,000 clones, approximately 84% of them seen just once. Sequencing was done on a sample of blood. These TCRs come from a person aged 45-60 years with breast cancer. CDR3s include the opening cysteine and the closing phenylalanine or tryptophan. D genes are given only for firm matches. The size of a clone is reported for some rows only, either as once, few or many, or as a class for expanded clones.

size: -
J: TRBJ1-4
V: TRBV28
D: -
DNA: TGTGCCAGCATGGAGGGCAGGGGAGGGGAAAAACTGTTTTTT
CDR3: CASMEGRGGEKLFF

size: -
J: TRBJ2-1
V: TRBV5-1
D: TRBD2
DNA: TGCGCCAGCAGCCCCCTCGCGGGAGGCTATGAGCAGTTCTTC
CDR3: CASSPLAGGYEQFF

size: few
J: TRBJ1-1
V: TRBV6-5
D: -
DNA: TGTGCCAGCAGTTACTTCGGGGCTCCTGAAGCTTTCTTT
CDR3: CASSYFGAPEAFF

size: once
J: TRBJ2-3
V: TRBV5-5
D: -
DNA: TGTGCCAGCGGCCCAGGCCCAGCGCAGTATTTT
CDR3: CASGPGPAQYF

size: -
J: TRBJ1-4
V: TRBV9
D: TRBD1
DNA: TGTGCCAGCAGCCCTTACCCGTCCACAGGGGTGGGCTATGCTATGCTGTTTTTT
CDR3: CASSPYPSTGVGYAMLFF

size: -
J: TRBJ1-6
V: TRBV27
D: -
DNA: TGTGCCAGCAGTTTATCGGCAGGGACTAATTCACCCCTCCACTTT
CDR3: CASSLSAGTNSPLHF

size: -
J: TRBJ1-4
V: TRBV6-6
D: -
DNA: TGTGCCAGCAGGGAAGGGGGTGGTGAAAAACTGTTTTTT
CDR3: CASREGGGEKLFF

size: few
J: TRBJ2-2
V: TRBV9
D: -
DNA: TGTGCCAGCAGCGTAGGAGGCGGGACCGGGGAGCTGTTTTTT
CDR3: CASSVGGGTGELFF

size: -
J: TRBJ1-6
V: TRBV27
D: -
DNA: TGTGCCAGCAGTCAGGGGCAGAATTCACCCCTCCACTTT
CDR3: CASSQGQNSPLHF

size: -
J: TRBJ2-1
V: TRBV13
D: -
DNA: TGTGCCAGCAGCCGGGGGGGACAGGCCTACAATGAGCAGTTCTTC
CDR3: CASSRGGQAYNEQFF

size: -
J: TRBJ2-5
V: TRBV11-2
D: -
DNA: TGTGCCAGCAGCACCCACCCTAGCAGCCAAGAGACCCAGTACTTC
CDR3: CASSTHPSSQETQYF

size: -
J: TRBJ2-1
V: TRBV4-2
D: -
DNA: TGTGCCAGCAGGCTCGAGGGTAGCTCCTACAATGAGCAGTTCTTC
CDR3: CASRLEGSSYNEQFF